This is a list of T cell receptor beta chains from one sample in a study of CD8 T cells in Susac syndrome. Each CDR3 protein gets one entry after TCRdb re-called the immunoSEQ multiplex PCR reads with MiXCR. The table includes about 90,000 distinct CDR3 sequences, approximately 95% detected once. The sample was CD8+ T cells from PBMCs. The receptor source for this set is a human donor in good health. Both conserved end residues are part of each CDR3. A D gene is named only where the DNA matches it firmly. Size is omitted from some rows. Given values are once, few, many or a class for expanded clones.

J	D	V	size	DNA	CDR3
TRBJ2-5	NA	TRBV12-3/TRBV12-4	NA	TGTGCCAGCAGTTTGAGGCCAGGGGAAATCCAAGAGACCCAGTACTTC	CASSLRPGEIQETQYF
TRBJ1-1	NA	TRBV6-5	NA	TGTGCCAGCAGTTACTCGAGGTCGAGCTCTGAAGCTTTCTTT	CASSYSRSSSEAFF
TRBJ2-3	TRBD2	TRBV11-2	few	TGTGCCAGCAGCCCAGGACTAGCTAGCACAGATACGCAGTATTTT	CASSPGLASTDTQYF
TRBJ2-5	NA	TRBV5-1	NA	TGCGCCAGCAGCTTGGAAGGGGGGACCCAAGAGACCCAGTACTTC	CASSLEGGTQETQYF
TRBJ1-2	TRBD1	TRBV20-1	NA	TGCAGTGCTAGAGGGGGAGACAGGGGGGTCGGCTACACCTTC	CSARGGDRGVGYTF
TRBJ2-7	NA	TRBV19	NA	TGTGCCAGTAGTGCCCGACAGAACCCCTCCTACGAGCAGTACTTC	CASSARQNPSYEQYF
TRBJ2-1	NA	TRBV7-6	NA	TGTGCCAGCAGCTTAGGTACAGGGTACAGGAATGAGCAGTTCTTC	CASSLGTGYRNEQFF
TRBJ2-1	NA	TRBV30	NA	TGTGCCTGGAATTCTCAGGGGTCCTACAATGAGCAGTTCTTC	CAWNSQGSYNEQFF
TRBJ1-1	NA	TRBV27	NA	TGTGCCAGCAGTTTTTCGGAATCGAACACTGAAGCTTTCTTT	CASSFSESNTEAFF
TRBJ1-1	NA	TRBV20-1	NA	TGCAGTCCAGACCAAGGACTGAGCGCTGAAGCTTTCTTT	CSPDQGLSAEAFF
TRBJ2-2	NA	TRBV15	NA	TGTGCCACCAGCAGAAACATCCGGGTCATTCCCGGGGAGCTGTTTTTT	CATSRNIRVIPGELFF
TRBJ2-7	NA	TRBV2	NA	TGTGCCACCAGGAGGGTGGGCACCGAAAGCTCCTACGAGCAGTACTTC	CATRRVGTESSYEQYF
TRBJ2-2	NA	TRBV7-2	NA	TGTGCCAGCAGCTTAGCTTGGGGCCTTAACACCGGGGAGCTGTTTTTT	CASSLAWGLNTGELFF
TRBJ2-7	NA	TRBV29-1	NA	TGCAGCGTTCGGCCAAGCTCCTACGAGCAGTACTTC	CSVRPSSYEQYF
TRBJ1-4	TRBD1	TRBV13	NA	TGTGCCAGCAGCCGGACAGGGAACCTTGAAAAACTGTTTTTT	CASSRTGNLEKLFF
TRBJ2-7	TRBD2	TRBV20-1	NA	TGCAGTGCTAGAGGGTGGGGGACTACCCTCTACGAGCAGTACTTC	CSARGWGTTLYEQYF
TRBJ1-1	NA	TRBV12-3/TRBV12-4	NA	TGTGCCAGCAGTCCCACAGGGATTTCGGGCACTGAAGCTTTCTTT	CASSPTGISGTEAFF
TRBJ1-1	NA	TRBV11-2	few	TGTGCCAGCAGCTTGGGGAAGAACACTGAAGCTTTCTTT	CASSLGKNTEAFF
TRBJ1-5	TRBD1	TRBV29-1	NA	TGCAGCGTTCCCGGGACAGGGAATCAGCCCCAGCATTTT	CSVPGTGNQPQHF
TRBJ2-7	TRBD2	TRBV10-2	NA	TGCGCCAGCAGTGAGCTTAGCGGGGGGAGCTACGAGCAGTACTTC	CASSELSGGSYEQYF
TRBJ2-2	NA	TRBV9	NA	TGTGCCAGCAGCGTAATGGAGGGACAGTACACCGGGGAGCTGTTTTTT	CASSVMEGQYTGELFF
TRBJ1-2	NA	TRBV29-1	NA	TGCAGCGCTTTGGGGCGGGGAGGTGATGGCTACACCTTC	CSALGRGGDGYTF
TRBJ1-1	TRBD1	TRBV27	NA	TGTGCCAGCAGCCCAAGGGACAGCGCGTTCACTGAAGCTTTCTTT	CASSPRDSAFTEAFF
TRBJ2-3	NA	TRBV2	NA	TGTGCCAGCAGGCGACGGGATAGCGTCACAGATACGCAGTATTTT	CASRRRDSVTDTQYF
TRBJ2-3	TRBD2	TRBV9	NA	TGTGCCAGCAGCATTAGCGGGGCGAGCACAGATACGCAGTATTTT	CASSISGASTDTQYF
TRBJ2-5	NA	TRBV5-4	once	TGTGCCAGCATGAGAACAGAGGGAAAGACCCAGTACTTC	CASMRTEGKTQYF